This T cell receptor (beta chain) came from a study of blood T cell repertoires in COVID-19. This table comes from immunoSEQ multiplex PCR, and its TCRdb copy is limited to in-frame clones, with some not included. Counted here are just over 150,000 clones, approximately 84% occurring once; the ten biggest clones make up 22%. The V gene lost 1 base and the J gene lost 5 bases, with 14 bases spanning the gap. CDR3 length: 16 amino acids. CDR1 is LNHNV and CDR2 is YYDKDF in the germline V gene (reference sequence). This TCR derives from a woman of 80 years or more with acute or convalescent COVID-19. What was sequenced was peripheral blood. The chain has TRBV15 and TRBJ2-2; possibly TRBD1 for D (7 bases). In DNA form, the CDR3 reads TGTGCCACCAGCAGAGTTCGGCAGGGGGGAACCGGGGAGCTGTTTTTT. This encodes CATSRVRQGGTGELFF. Full variable domain (remainder filled in from reference TRBV15 and TRBJ2-2): DAMVIQNPRYQVTQFGKPVTLSCSQTLNHNVMYWYQQKSSQAPKLLFHYYDKDFNNEADTPDNFQSRRPNTSFCFLDIRSPGLGDTAMYLCATSRVRQGGTGELFFGEGSRLTVL.